The present entry profiles one T cell receptor (beta chain) with its context. The data belong to a study of cytomegalovirus exposure and HLA in healthy donors. Both 60 Vbeta primers and 13 Jbeta primers went into the PCR. The repertoire was sequenced with immunoSEQ multiplex PCR; TCRdb's copy has only in-frame clones and lacks some. The data contain approximately 110,000 clones, around 80% of them singletons. V lost 5 bases and J 3 bases, leaving 14 bases between the germline ends. The CDR3 has 13 residues. Germline CDR1 is GTSNPN and CDR2 is SVGIG (reference sequence). The receptor comes from a man younger than 35 in good health and CMV-seronegative. Sequenced: PBMCs. The rearrangement links TRBV30 to TRBJ2-7, with a tentative D call TRBD2 (6 bases). The CDR3 region is CAWGRGSGYEQYF. Here the CDR3 DNA reads TGTGCCTGGGGGCGGGGTAGCGGCTACGAGCAGTACTTC.